Below, one TCR beta chain is given with its context. These data originate in a study of cytomegalovirus exposure and HLA in healthy donors. For the study at large: Early release data held some 79 million unique TCRs from HLA-typed donors.

PCR used 60 Vbeta primers and 13 Jbeta primers. Sequencing used immunoSEQ multiplex PCR; TCRdb keeps in-frame clones, though not all of them. The table lists about 130,000 clones, 75% to 80% of them singletons, with roughly 3.5% in the top ten. Sequenced material: PBMCs. This TCR derives from a man aged 40-49 years in good health and CMV-seronegative.

CDR3 bases: TGCGCCAGCAGCCCCCGAGGGGATACGCAGTATTTT. Its protein product is CASSPRGDTQYF. V usage is TRBV4-1 and J usage is TRBJ2-3; possibly TRBD2 for D (5 bases). Germline CDR1 is MGHRA and CDR2 is YSYEKL. The CDR3 is 12 amino acids. The V end lost 4 bases, the J end lost 6 bases, and 8 bases lay between the germline ends.